This T cell receptor (beta chain) was found in a study of blood T cell repertoires in COVID-19. Sequencing was performed with immunoSEQ multiplex PCR; in TCRdb, only in-frame clones are kept and a portion is missing. This sample has around 310,000 clones, with roughly 90% found just once. The CDR3 is 11 residues long. In germline, CDR1 is LNHDA, CDR2 SQIVND (reference sequence). Between the trimmed V and J ends, which lost 11 bases and 7 bases, there was a span of 14 bases. The chain uses TRBV19 and TRBJ1-2; D is ambiguous. The specimen was peripheral blood. The receptor comes from a woman aged 40 to 55 with COVID-19, enrolled during active disease. The DNA for the CDR3 is TGTGCCGGCCCCGAGGCAGCTGGCTACACCTTC. Translated, it gives CAGPEAAGYTF. The full variable domain, with the rest looked up from reference TRBV19 and TRBJ1-2, is DGGITQSPKYLFRKEGQNVTLSCEQNLNHDAMYWYRQDPGQGLRLIYYSQIVNDFQKGDIAEGYSVSREKKESFPLTVTSAQKNPTAFYLCAGPEAAGYTFGSGTRLTVV.